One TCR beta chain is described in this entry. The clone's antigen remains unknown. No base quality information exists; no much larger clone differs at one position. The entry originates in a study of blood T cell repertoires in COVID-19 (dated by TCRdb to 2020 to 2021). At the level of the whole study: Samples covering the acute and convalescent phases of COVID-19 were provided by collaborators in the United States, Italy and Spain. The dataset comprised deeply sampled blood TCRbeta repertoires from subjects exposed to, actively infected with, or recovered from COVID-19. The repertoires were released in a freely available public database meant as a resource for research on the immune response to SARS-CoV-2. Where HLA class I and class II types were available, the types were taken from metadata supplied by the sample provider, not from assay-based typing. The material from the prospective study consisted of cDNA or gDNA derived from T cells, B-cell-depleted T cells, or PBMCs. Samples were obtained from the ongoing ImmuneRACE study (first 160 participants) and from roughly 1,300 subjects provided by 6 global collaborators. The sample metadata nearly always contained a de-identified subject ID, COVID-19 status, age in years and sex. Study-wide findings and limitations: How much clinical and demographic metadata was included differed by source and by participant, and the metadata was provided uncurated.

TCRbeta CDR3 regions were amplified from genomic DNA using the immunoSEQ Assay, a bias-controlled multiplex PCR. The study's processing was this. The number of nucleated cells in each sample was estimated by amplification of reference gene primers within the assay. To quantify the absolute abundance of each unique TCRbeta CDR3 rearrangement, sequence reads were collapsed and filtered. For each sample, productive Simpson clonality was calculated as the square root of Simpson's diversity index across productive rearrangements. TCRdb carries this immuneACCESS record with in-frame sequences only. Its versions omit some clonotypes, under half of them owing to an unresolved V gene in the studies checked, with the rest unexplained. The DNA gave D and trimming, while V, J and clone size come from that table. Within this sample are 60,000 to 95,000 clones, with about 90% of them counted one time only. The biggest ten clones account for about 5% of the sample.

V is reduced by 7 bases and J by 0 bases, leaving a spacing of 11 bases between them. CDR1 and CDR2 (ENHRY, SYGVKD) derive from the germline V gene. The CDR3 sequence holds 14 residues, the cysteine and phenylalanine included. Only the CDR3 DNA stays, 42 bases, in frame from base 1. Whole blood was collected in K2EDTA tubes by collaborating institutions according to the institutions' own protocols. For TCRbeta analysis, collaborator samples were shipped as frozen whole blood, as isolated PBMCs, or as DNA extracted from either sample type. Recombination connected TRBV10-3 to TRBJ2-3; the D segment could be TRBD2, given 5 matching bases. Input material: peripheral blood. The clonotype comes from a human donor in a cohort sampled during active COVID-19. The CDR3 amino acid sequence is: CAITAGSSTDTQYF. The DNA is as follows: TGTGCCATCACGGCGGGCTCAAGCACAGATACGCAGTATTTT.